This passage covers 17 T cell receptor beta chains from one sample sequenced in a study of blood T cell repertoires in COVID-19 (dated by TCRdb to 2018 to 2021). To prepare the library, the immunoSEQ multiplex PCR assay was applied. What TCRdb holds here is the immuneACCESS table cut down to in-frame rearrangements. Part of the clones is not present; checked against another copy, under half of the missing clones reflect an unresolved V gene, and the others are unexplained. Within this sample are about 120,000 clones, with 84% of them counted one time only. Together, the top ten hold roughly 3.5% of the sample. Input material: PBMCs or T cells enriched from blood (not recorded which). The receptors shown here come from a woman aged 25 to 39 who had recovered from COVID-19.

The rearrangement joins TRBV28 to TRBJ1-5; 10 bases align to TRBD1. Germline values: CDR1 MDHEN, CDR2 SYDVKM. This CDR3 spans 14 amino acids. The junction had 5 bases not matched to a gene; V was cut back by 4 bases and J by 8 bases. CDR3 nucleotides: TGTGCCAGCAGTTCCCGGACAGGGGGGAAGCCCCAGCATTTT. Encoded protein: CASSSRTGGKPQHF. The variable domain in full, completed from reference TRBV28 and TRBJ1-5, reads DVKVTQSSRYLVKRTGEKVFLECVQDMDHENMFWYRQDPGLGLRLIYFSYDVKMKEKGDIPEGYSVSREKKERFSLILESASTNQTSMYLCASSSRTGGKPQHFGDGTRLSIL.

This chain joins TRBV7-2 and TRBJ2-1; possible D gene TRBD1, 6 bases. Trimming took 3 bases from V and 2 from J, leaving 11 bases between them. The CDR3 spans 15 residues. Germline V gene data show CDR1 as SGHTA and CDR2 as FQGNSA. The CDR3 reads CASSFGQHAYNEQFF. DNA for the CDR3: TGTGCCAGCAGCTTCGGACAGCATGCCTACAATGAGCAGTTCTTC.

This chain's CDR3 is CASSFLDRGNTEAFF. The CDR3 DNA is TGTGCCAGCAGTTTCCTTGACAGGGGGAACACTGAAGCTTTCTTT. The chain employs TRBV28 and TRBJ1-1, with TRBD1 identical over 8 bases. The CDR3 extends over 15 amino acids. Trimming removed 3 bases from V and 1 base from J; junction bases left unmatched: 4. CDR1 is MDHEN, CDR2 SYDVKM, per germline.

The CDR3 sequence: CASSRTAASNEKLFF. Here the CDR3 DNA reads TGTGCCAGCAGCAGAACCGCGGCTTCCAATGAAAAACTGTTTTTT. This chain joins TRBV7-6 and TRBJ1-4; D is ambiguous. The CDR3 length is 15 residues. Trimming cost V 5 bases and J 5 bases, with 15 bases left between them. The germline gives CDR1 SGHVS, CDR2 FNYEAQ.

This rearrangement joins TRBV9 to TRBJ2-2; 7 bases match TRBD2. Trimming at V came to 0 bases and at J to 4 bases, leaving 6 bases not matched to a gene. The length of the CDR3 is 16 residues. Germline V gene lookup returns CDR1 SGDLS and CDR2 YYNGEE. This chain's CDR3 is CASSVVAAGSTGELFF. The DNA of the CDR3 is TGTGCCAGCAGCGTAGTAGCAGCGGGGAGCACCGGGGAGCTGTTTTTT.

The CDR3 loop is CASSQERLRRGDEQFF. CDR3 in DNA: TGCGCCAGCAGCCAAGAAAGACTGAGAAGGGGTGATGAGCAGTTCTTC. The rearrangement uses TRBV4-3 and TRBJ2-1; the D gene is possibly TRBD1 (5 bases). CDR3 size: 16 residues. Germline-derived CDR1 and CDR2 are LGHNA and YSLEER. V lost 0 bases and J 8 bases, leaving 17 bases between the germline ends.

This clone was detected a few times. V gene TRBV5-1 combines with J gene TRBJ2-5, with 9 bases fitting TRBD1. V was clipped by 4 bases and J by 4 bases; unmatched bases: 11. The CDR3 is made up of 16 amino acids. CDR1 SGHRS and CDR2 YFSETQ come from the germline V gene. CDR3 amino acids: CASSPYTGGRRETQYF. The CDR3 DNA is TGCGCCAGCAGCCCTTATACAGGGGGCCGTAGAGAGACCCAGTACTTC.

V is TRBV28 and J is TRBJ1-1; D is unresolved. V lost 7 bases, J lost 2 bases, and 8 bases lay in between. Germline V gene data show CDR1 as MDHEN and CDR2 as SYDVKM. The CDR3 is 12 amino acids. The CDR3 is CASTPYNTEAFF. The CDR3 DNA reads TGTGCCAGCACCCCCTATAACACTGAAGCTTTCTTT.

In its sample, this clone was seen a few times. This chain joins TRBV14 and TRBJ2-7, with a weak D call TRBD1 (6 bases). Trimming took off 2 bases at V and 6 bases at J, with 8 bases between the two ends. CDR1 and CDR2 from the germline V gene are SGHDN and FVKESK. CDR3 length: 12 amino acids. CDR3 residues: CASSQSGVEQYF. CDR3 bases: TGTGCCAGCAGCCAATCAGGGGTCGAGCAGTACTTC.

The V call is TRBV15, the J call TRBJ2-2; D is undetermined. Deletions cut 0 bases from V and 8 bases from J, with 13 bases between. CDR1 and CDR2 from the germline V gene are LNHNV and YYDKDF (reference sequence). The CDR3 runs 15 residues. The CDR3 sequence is CATSREALAAGELFF. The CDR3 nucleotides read TGTGCCACCAGCAGAGAGGCGTTAGCTGCTGGGGAGCTGTTTTTT.

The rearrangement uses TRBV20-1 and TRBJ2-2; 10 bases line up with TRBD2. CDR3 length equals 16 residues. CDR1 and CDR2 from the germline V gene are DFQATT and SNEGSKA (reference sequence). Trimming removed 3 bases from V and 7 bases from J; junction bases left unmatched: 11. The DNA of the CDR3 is TGCAGTGCTAGTCCTGGACTAGCGGTGATTGGCGGGGAGCTGTTTTTT. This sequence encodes CSASPGLAVIGGELFF.

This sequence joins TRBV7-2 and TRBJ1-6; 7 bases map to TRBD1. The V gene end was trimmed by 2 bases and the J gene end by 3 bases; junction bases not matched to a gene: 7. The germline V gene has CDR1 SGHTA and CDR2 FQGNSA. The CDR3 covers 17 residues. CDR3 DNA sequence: TGTGCCAGCAGCTTAAGCTCCAGGGGGTTCTATAATTCACCCCTCCACTTT. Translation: CASSLSSRGFYNSPLHF.

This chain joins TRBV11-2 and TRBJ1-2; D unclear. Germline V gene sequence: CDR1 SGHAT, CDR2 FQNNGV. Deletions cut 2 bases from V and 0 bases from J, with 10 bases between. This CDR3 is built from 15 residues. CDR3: CASSLNPGANYGYTF. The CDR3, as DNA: TGTGCCAGCAGCTTAAATCCGGGAGCTAACTATGGCTACACCTTC.

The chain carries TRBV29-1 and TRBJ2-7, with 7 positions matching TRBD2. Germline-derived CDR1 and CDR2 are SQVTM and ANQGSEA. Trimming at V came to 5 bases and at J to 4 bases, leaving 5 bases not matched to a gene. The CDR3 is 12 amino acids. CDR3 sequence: CSVSRESYEQYF. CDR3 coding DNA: TGCAGCGTTTCGCGGGAGAGTTACGAGCAGTACTTC.

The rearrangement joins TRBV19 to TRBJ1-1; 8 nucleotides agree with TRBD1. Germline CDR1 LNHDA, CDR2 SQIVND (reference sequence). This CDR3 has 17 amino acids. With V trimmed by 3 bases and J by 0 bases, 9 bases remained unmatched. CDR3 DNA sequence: TGTGCCAGTAGTATCGGGGGCAGGGGGCTATTGAACACTGAAGCTTTCTTT. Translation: CASSIGGRGLLNTEAFF.

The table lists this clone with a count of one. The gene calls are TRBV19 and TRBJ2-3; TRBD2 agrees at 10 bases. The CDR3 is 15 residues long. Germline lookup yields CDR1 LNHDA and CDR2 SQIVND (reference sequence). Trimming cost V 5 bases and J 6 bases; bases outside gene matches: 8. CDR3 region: CASSRLAGRQDTQYF. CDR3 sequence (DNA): TGTGCCAGTAGTCGACTAGCGGGTCGCCAGGATACGCAGTATTTT.

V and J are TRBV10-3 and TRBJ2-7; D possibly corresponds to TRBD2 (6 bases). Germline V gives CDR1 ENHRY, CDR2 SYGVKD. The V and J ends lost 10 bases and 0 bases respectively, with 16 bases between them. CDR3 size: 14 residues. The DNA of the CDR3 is TGTGCCACAAGGAACGGCGGGAACTCCTACGAGCAGTACTTC. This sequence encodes CATRNGGNSYEQYF.